The clone carrying this T cell receptor beta chain was seen a handful of times. The V gene's germline CDR1 is SQVTM and CDR2 ANQGSEA. CDR3 length: 11 amino acids. V was cut by 5 bases and J by 2 bases, with 7 bases left in between. This entry belongs to a study of T cell changes during pregnancy in multiple sclerosis. Produced via immunoSEQ multiplex PCR; TCRdb's table is partial and in-frame only. The table shows tens of thousands of clones, with around nine tenths occurring only once. This chain connects TRBV29-1 to TRBJ2-7; D is unclear. The origin of this receptor is a female donor in good health, enrolled as a control in a pregnancy study. Specimen: CD8+ T cells from peripheral blood mononuclear cells, collected in the first trimester of pregnancy. CDR3 sequence: CSVRGTYEQYF. CDR3 bases: TGCAGCGTTAGAGGTACCTACGAGCAGTACTTC.